The 6 T cell receptor beta chains given below trace back to one sample, sequenced in a study of T cell clonotyping in hematopoietic cell transplantation. The assay was immunoSEQ multiplex PCR, and TCRdb's table has in-frame clones only and misses some. The repertoire holds 11,000 to 15,000 clones, with about 56% as singletons. Material: PBMCs. The source is a human donor who either received an allogeneic hematopoietic cell transplant for a myeloid malignancy or was a related donor (not recorded which). Some clones in this sample may be carry-over from other donors' samples.

V gene TRBV30 combines with J gene TRBJ2-1, with 8 positions matching TRBD2. Germline V gene data show CDR1 as GTSNPN and CDR2 as SVGIG (reference sequence). V dropped 3 bases and J dropped 4; count of bases not matched to a gene: 8. This CDR3 has 15 residues. The CDR3 protein is CAWRREGGRYNEQFF. DNA for the CDR3: TGTGCCTGGAGACGGGAGGGAGGGAGGTACAATGAGCAGTTCTTC.

The gene calls are TRBV4-1 and TRBJ2-1, with 11 bases lining up with TRBD1. Germline CDR1 MGHRA, CDR2 YSYEKL. This CDR3 has 15 amino acids. V shed 4 bases and J 6 bases; nucleotides not matched to a gene: 5. This CDR3 reads CASSRAGTGGNEQFF. CDR3 DNA sequence: TGCGCCAGCAGCCGAGCCGGGACAGGGGGCAATGAGCAGTTCTTC.

CDR3 sequence (DNA): TGCGCCAGCAACCCCACGGGTATGAGCACAGATACGCAGTATTTT. This gives the protein CASNPTGMSTDTQYF. This chain connects TRBV4-3 to TRBJ2-3; no clear D gene. The CDR3 contains 15 residues. CDR1 LGHNA and CDR2 YSLEER come from the germline V gene. With 7 bases removed from V and 0 bases from J, the gap between germline ends came to 14 bases.

The chain carries TRBV5-6 and TRBJ2-1; no clear D. Trimming left V 2 bases short and J 2 bases short, with 8 bases between. Germline V gives CDR1 SGHDT, CDR2 YYEEEE. This CDR3 comprises 14 residues. The CDR3 coding sequence is TGTGCCAGCAGCTTCTTGGTTACCTACAATGAGCAGTTCTTC. Its translation: CASSFLVTYNEQFF.

The chain is built from TRBV10-3 and TRBJ2-7; 7 bases fit TRBD2. The CDR3 length is 14 residues. Germline trimming cut 9 bases from V and 2 bases from J; bases unmatched to any gene: 10. The V gene's germline CDR1 is ENHRY and CDR2 SYGVKD. CDR3 region: CAISVAGGTYEQYF. CDR3 in DNA: TGTGCCATTTCTGTAGCGGGTGGAACCTACGAGCAGTACTTC.

The chain recombines TRBV30 with TRBJ1-2; unclear D gene. The CDR3 runs 15 residues. The ends were cut back, 2 bases at V and 4 bases at J, with 17 bases in the middle. Germline V CDR1 and CDR2: GTSNPN, SVGIG (reference sequence). The CDR3 loop reads CAWSPEGARGYGYTF. For the CDR3, the DNA is TGTGCCTGGAGTCCCGAGGGAGCTCGGGGCTATGGCTACACCTTC.